Following are 3 T cell receptor beta chains from one sample sequenced in a study of T cells in Graves' hyperthyroidism and ophthalmopathy. There were TCR beta CDR3 regions amplified from RNA transcripts. An initial round of RT-PCR targeting the TCR CDR3 relied on the HTBI primer set. Using its own MiXCR run on the multiplex PCR reads, TCRdb lists one record per CDR3 protein. The table has 350,000 or so distinct CDR3 sequences, around 18% seen once. The sample taken for sequencing was blood. These receptors all stem from a woman aged 35 to 49 with Graves' ophthalmopathy.

This clonotype appeared many times. The DNA for the CDR3 is TGCGCCAGCATTTTGTCGGGGGAGAACACTGAAGCTTTCTTT. Amino acid sequence: CASILSGENTEAFF. V gene TRBV10-2 combines with J gene TRBJ1-1, with D perhaps matching TRBD1 (5 bases). Trimming took 7 bases from V and 1 from J, leaving 13 bases between them. The CDR3 has 14 amino acids. Germline V lookup: CDR1 WSHSY, CDR2 SAAADI.

This clonotype was detected many times. This chain links TRBV11-2 with TRBJ2-4; D not certain. The CDR3 spans 17 residues. CDR1 and CDR2 (germline): SGHAT, FQNNGV. Trimming shortened V by 0 bases and J by 2 bases, and 14 bases separated the two germline ends. CDR3 region: CASSLDHRVFTKNIQYF. CDR3 DNA: TGTGCCAGCAGCTTAGATCACCGGGTCTTTACCAAAAACATTCAGTACTTC.

The chain combines TRBV7-8 with TRBJ1-1; D is perhaps TRBD1 (6 bases). The ends were cut back, 6 bases at V and 0 bases at J, with 14 bases in the middle. The CDR3 has 15 amino acids. Germline values: CDR1 SGHVS, CDR2 FQNEAQ. The CDR3 here is CASSHPQGMNTEAFF. For the CDR3, the DNA is TGTGCCAGCAGTCACCCGCAGGGGATGAACACTGAAGCTTTCTTT.